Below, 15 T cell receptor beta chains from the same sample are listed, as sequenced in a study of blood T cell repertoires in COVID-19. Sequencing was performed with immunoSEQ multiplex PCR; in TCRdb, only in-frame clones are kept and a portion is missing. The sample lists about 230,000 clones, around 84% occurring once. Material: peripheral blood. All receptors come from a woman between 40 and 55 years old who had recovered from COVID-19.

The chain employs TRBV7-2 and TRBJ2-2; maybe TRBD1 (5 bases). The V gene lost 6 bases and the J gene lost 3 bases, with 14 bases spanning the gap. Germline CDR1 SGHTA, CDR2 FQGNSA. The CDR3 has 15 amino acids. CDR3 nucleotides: TGTGCCAGCAGATATAGAACAGGATACACCGGGGAGCTGTTTTTT. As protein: CASRYRTGYTGELFF.

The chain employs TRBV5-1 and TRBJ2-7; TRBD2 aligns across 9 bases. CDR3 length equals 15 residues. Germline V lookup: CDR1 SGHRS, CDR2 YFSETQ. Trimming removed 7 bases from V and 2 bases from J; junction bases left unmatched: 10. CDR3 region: CASSEASGVTYEQYF. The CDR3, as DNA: TGCGCCAGCTCTGAGGCTAGCGGGGTAACCTACGAGCAGTACTTC.

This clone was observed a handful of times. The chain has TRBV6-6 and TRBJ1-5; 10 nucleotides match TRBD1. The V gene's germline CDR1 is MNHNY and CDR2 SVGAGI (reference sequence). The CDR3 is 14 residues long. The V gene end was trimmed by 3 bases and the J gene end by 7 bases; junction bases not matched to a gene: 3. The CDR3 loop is CASSYGDRGQPQHF. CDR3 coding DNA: TGTGCCAGCAGTTATGGGGACAGGGGCCAGCCCCAGCATTTT.

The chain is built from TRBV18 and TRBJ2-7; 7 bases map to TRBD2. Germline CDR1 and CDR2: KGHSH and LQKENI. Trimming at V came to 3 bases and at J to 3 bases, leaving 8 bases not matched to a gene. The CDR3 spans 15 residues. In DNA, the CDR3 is TGTGCCAGCTCACCTGGACCCGGCGGGGGCTACGAGCAGTACTTC. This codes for CASSPGPGGGYEQYF.

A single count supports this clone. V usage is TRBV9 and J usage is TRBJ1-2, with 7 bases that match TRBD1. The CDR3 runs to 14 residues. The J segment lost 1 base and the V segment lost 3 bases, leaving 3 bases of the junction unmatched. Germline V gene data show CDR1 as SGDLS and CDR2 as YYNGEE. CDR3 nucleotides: TGTGCCAGCAGCGGATCAGGGGGTAACTATGGCTACACCTTC. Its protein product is CASSGSGGNYGYTF.

CDR3 residues: CASSAADYGYTF. The DNA of the CDR3 is TGTGCCAGTAGCGCGGCGGATTATGGCTACACCTTC. V gene TRBV19 combines with J gene TRBJ1-2; D not certain. V lost 6 bases and J lost 5, with 10 bases in between. The CDR3 spans 12 residues. Per the germline V gene, CDR1 is LNHDA and CDR2 is SQIVND (reference sequence).

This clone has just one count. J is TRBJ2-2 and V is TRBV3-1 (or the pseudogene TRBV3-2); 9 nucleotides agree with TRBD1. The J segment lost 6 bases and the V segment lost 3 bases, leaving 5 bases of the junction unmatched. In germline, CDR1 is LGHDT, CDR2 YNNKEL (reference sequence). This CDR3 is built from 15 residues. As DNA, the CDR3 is TGTGCCAGCAGCCACCCCGGGACAGGGTCCGGGGAGCTGTTTTTT. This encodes CASSHPGTGSGELFF.

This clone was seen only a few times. CDR3 DNA sequence: TGTGCCAGCAGTGAGGACAGCACGAACACCGGGGAGCTGTTTTTT. Translation gives CASSEDSTNTGELFF. The genes are TRBV6-2 or TRBV6-3 and TRBJ2-2, with D perhaps matching TRBD1 (6 bases). V was trimmed by 5 bases and J by 0 bases, leaving 10 bases between them. This CDR3 is built from 15 residues. Germline assignment: CDR1 MNHEY and CDR2 SVGEGT.

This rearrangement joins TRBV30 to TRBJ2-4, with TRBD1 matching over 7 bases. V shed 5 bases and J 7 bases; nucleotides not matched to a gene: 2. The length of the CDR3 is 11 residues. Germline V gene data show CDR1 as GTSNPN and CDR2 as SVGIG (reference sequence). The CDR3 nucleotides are TGTGCCTGGGCACAGGGGAACATTCAGTACTTC. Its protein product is CAWAQGNIQYF.

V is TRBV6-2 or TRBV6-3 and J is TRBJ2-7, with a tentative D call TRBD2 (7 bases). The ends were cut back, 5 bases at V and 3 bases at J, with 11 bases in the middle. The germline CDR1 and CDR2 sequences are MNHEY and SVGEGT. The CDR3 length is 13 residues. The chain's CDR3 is CASSPGEGYEQYF. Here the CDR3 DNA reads TGTGCCAGCAGTCCAGGGGAGGGCTACGAGCAGTACTTC.

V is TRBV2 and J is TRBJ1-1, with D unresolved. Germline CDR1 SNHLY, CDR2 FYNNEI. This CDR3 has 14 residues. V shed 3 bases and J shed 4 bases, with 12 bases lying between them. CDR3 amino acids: CASSDRRFSTEAFF. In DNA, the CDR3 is TGTGCCAGCAGTGATCGGCGGTTCAGCACTGAAGCTTTCTTT.

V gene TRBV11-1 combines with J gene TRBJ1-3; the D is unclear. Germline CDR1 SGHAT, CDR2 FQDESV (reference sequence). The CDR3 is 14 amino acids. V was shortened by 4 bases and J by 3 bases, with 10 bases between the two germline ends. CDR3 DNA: TGTGCCAGCAGCTCCGATAGTCATGGAAACACCATATATTTT. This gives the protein CASSSDSHGNTIYF.

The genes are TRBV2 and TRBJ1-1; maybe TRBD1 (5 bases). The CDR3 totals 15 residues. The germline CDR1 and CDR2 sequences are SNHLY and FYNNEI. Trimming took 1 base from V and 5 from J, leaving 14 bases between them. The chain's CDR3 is CASSEVGQGGTEAFF. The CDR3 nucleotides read TGTGCCAGCAGTGAAGTTGGGCAGGGAGGAACTGAAGCTTTCTTT.

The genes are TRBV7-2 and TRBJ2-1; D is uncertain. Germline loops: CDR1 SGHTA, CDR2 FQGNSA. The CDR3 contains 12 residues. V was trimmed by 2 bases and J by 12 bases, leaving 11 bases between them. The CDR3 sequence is CASSLTTGGQFF. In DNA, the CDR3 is TGTGCCAGCAGCTTAACCACCGGTGGGCAGTTCTTC.

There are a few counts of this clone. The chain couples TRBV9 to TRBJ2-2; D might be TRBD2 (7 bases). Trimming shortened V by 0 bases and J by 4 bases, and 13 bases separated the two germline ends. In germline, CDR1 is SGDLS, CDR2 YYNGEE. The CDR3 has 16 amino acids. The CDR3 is CASSVAGGASTGELFF. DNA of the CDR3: TGTGCCAGCAGCGTAGCTGGGGGGGCAAGCACCGGGGAGCTGTTTTTT. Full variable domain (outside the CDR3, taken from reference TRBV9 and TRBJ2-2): DSGVTQTPKHLITATGQRVTLRCSPRSGDLSVYWYQQSLDQGLQFLIQYYNGEERAKGNILERFSAQQFPDLHSELNLSSLELGDSALYFCASSVAGGASTGELFFGEGSRLTVL.